The 21 T cell receptor beta chains listed next were all sequenced from one sample in a study of T cells in Graves' hyperthyroidism and ophthalmopathy. Amplified TCR beta CDR3 regions came from RNA transcripts. The HTBI set primed first-round TCR CDR3 RT-PCR. TCRdb independently ran MiXCR on the multiplex PCR reads; one entry per CDR3 protein. The sample lists about 400,000 distinct CDR3 sequences, over 11% seen once, with 28% in the top ten. The sequencing input was blood. The receptors shown here come from a man in his fifties or sixties with Graves' ophthalmopathy.

This clonotype was detected only a few times. This rearrangement joins TRBV20-1 to TRBJ1-5; TRBD1 is a possible D gene (6 bases). The V and J ends lost 4 bases and 5 bases respectively, with 15 bases between them. The CDR3 has 14 amino acids. Germline CDR1 and CDR2: DFQATT and SNEGSKA (reference sequence). CDR3 amino acids: CSATDSFSDQPQHF. The CDR3 DNA sequence: TGCAGTGCTACGGACAGCTTTAGTGATCAGCCCCAGCATTTT.

This clonotype was detected ten times or more. The chain employs TRBV20-1 and TRBJ2-7, with 10 bases identical to TRBD2. The CDR3 runs to 16 residues. The trim removed 0 bases at V and 7 bases at J, leaving 12 bases unmatched. CDR1 DFQATT and CDR2 SNEGSKA come from the germline V gene (reference sequence). The CDR3 is CSARDAKREGLGEQYF. The DNA for the CDR3 is TGCAGTGCTAGAGATGCGAAGCGGGAGGGCCTAGGGGAGCAGTACTTC.

This clonotype was seen a few times. This sequence joins TRBV10-1 and TRBJ2-1; D may be TRBD2 (6 bases). The CDR3 length is 15 residues. Trimming removed 5 bases from V and 1 base from J, with 12 bases in between. Germline V lookup: CDR1 WNHNN, CDR2 SYGVQD (reference sequence). The CDR3 nucleotides read TGCGCCAGCAGTAAAACGGGGGAATCCTACAATGAGCAGTTCTTC. Amino acid sequence: CASSKTGESYNEQFF.

The V gene is TRBV5-1, the J gene TRBJ2-3; TRBD2 is a possible D gene (6 bases). Germline V lookup: CDR1 SGHRS, CDR2 YFSETQ. The CDR3 runs to 17 residues. V lost 1 base to trimming and J lost 1 base, with 16 bases between them. The CDR3 DNA reads TGCGCCAGCAGCTTGTTGGAGGGGCCCAGGGGCACAGATACGCAGTATTTT. Its translation is CASSLLEGPRGTDTQYF.

There are a few counts of this clonotype. This chain connects TRBV6-5 to TRBJ1-1, with a tentative D call TRBD1 (5 bases). The V gene lost 1 base and the J gene lost 0 bases, with 12 bases spanning the gap. Germline lookup yields CDR1 MNHEY and CDR2 SVGAGI. The CDR3 is made up of 16 amino acids. The CDR3 is CASSYLPRALNTEAFF. In DNA, the CDR3 is TGTGCCAGCAGTTACTTACCCAGGGCCTTGAACACTGAAGCTTTCTTT.

The chain carries TRBV5-4 and TRBJ1-2; no reliable D call. The V gene's germline CDR1 is SGHNT and CDR2 YYREEE (reference sequence). Trimming stripped 0 bases from V and 1 base from J, with 10 bases between. The CDR3 covers 15 residues. DNA for the CDR3: TGTGCCAGCAGCTTGGGACGCGGGATTAACTATGGCTACACCTTC. Its translation: CASSLGRGINYGYTF. Together with reference TRBV5-4 and TRBJ1-2, the CDR3 gives the full variable domain: ETGVTQSPTHLIKTRGQQVTLRCSSQSGHNTVSWYQQALGQGPQFIFQYYREEENGRGNFPPRFSGLQFPNYSSELNVNALELDDSALYLCASSLGRGINYGYTFGSGTRLTVV.

This clonotype was counted many times. The rearrangement links TRBV11-2 to TRBJ2-6; 11 nucleotides line up with TRBD2. V was pared by 1 base and J by 1 base, with 6 bases of the junction left unmatched. The germline V gene encodes CDR1 SGHAT and CDR2 FQNNGV. This CDR3 is built from 19 residues. The CDR3 bases are TGTGCCAGCAGCTTAGGCCTACTAGCGGGAGTGTCTGGGGCCAACGTCCTGACTTTC. It is translated as CASSLGLLAGVSGANVLTF.

This clonotype was seen at least ten times. This chain connects TRBV7-9 to TRBJ2-1; D is possibly TRBD2 (6 bases). This CDR3 is 18 amino acids long. CDR1 and CDR2 (germline): SEHNR, FQNEAQ (reference sequence). V was shortened by 1 base and J by 0 bases, with 16 bases between the two germline ends. CDR3 region: CASSLVSLAVSSYNEQFF. CDR3 bases: TGTGCCAGCAGCTTAGTTTCCTTAGCGGTAAGCTCCTACAATGAGCAGTTCTTC.

Of note for this clonotype: A much bigger clone sits one base away, suggesting this may be a read error. The chain couples TRBV29-1 to TRBJ2-1, with D possibly being TRBD2 (6 bases). The V end was cut by 7 bases, the J end by 6 bases, with 16 bases between. The CDR3 is 13 amino acids. CDR1 and CDR2 from the germline V gene are SQVTM and ANQGSEA. As DNA, the CDR3 is TGCAGCGCCACGCACCTAGCGTCCAATGAGCAGTTCTTC. As protein: CSATHLASNEQFF.

This clonotype was detected many times. The V and J genes are TRBV27 and TRBJ2-2; D gene uncertain. The germline CDR1 and CDR2 sequences are MNHEY and SMNVEV (reference sequence). Trimming took off 6 bases at V and 6 bases at J, with 11 bases between the two ends. There are 13 residues in the CDR3. CDR3 nucleotides: TGTGCCAGCAGCCTAGGGCTAGCCGGGGAGCTGTTTTTT. As protein: CASSLGLAGELFF.

The chain combines TRBV12-3 or TRBV12-4 with TRBJ1-2; 8 bases match TRBD1. The CDR3 runs 19 residues. V trimming: 8 bases; J trimming: 7 bases; junction bases outside the gene matches: 27. CDR3 in amino acids: CASQRRGDRGLFSLRGYTF. The CDR3 DNA is TGTGCCAGCCAACGACGTGGCGACAGGGGCCTTTTTTCCTTGCGTGGCTACACCTTC.

This clonotype has ten or more counts. V usage is TRBV30 and J usage is TRBJ1-1, with D unclear. V lost 2 bases and J 4 bases, leaving 2 bases between the germline ends. The CDR3 covers 10 residues. The germline CDR1 and CDR2 sequences are GTSNPN and SVGIG (reference sequence). CDR3: CAWSSTEAFF. Written as DNA, the CDR3 is TGTGCCTGGAGTTCCACTGAAGCTTTCTTT.

This clonotype was seen many times. This chain joins TRBV3-1 and TRBJ2-3, with 9 bases fitting TRBD2. Germline lookup yields CDR1 LGHDT and CDR2 YNNKEL (reference sequence). J gave up 0 bases and V 4 bases, and 8 bases lay outside the gene matches. The CDR3 runs 17 residues. CDR3 nucleotide sequence: TGTGCCAGCAGCCTCCGGACTAGCGCGCCTAGCACAGATACGCAGTATTTT. Its translation is CASSLRTSAPSTDTQYF.

This clonotype came up a few times. The V and J genes are TRBV7-2 and TRBJ1-3; possible D gene TRBD1, 5 bases. V was cut by 5 bases and J by 1 base, with 12 bases left in between. Germline loops: CDR1 SGHTA, CDR2 FQGNSA. This CDR3 spans 15 amino acids. In nucleotides, the CDR3 is TGTGCCAGCAGCCTCTCCGGGGGGTCTGGAAACACCATATATTTT. Its protein product is CASSLSGGSGNTIYF.

Many counts were recorded for this clonotype. The V and J genes are TRBV6-2 or TRBV6-3 and TRBJ2-5; TRBD1 matches at 7 bases. The germline gives CDR1 MNHEY, CDR2 SVGEGT. CDR3 length: 14 residues. V shed 8 bases, J shed 0 bases, and the junction held 6 bases outside the gene matches. The CDR3 DNA is TGTGCCAGCGAGACAGGGCCTAACCAAGAGACCCAGTACTTC. It yields the protein CASETGPNQETQYF.

This clonotype has a count of ten or more. The V gene is TRBV3-1, the J gene TRBJ2-1; weak D call: TRBD2 (5 bases). Germline V gene lookup returns CDR1 LGHDT and CDR2 YNNKEL (reference sequence). V lost 0 bases, J lost 3 bases, and 9 bases lay in between. The CDR3 extends over 15 amino acids. The CDR3 loop reads CASSQEGLIYNEQFF. CDR3 coding DNA: TGTGCCAGCAGCCAAGAAGGACTGATCTACAATGAGCAGTTCTTC.

This clonotype was seen only a few times. V and J are TRBV19 and TRBJ2-1; 8 bases map to TRBD2. Germline lookup yields CDR1 LNHDA and CDR2 SQIVND (reference sequence). V dropped 6 bases and J dropped 3; count of bases not matched to a gene: 10. The CDR3 contains 16 residues. Written as DNA, the CDR3 is TGTGCCAGTAGGCTAGCGGGCTCCTCTTTCTACAATGAGCAGTTCTTC. Protein product: CASRLAGSSFYNEQFF.

This clonotype was picked up many times. This sequence joins TRBV5-1 and TRBJ2-2; no clear D gene. CDR1 and CDR2 (germline): SGHRS, YFSETQ. V was shortened by 1 base and J by 6 bases, with 10 bases between the two germline ends. The CDR3 covers 14 residues. DNA of the CDR3: TGCGCCAGCAGCTTGAGTGGTCGGTCCGGGGAGCTGTTTTTT. This gives the protein CASSLSGRSGELFF.

This clonotype was seen many times. V gene TRBV29-1 combines with J gene TRBJ2-3; 9 nucleotides agree with TRBD1. Per germline, CDR1 SQVTM and CDR2 ANQGSEA. V trimming: 7 bases; J trimming: 5 bases; junction bases outside the gene matches: 10. The CDR3 is 14 residues long. In DNA, the CDR3 is TGCAGCGGGGTCAGGGACAGGGAGGGAGATACGCAGTATTTT. This sequence encodes CSGVRDREGDTQYF.

Many counts were recorded for this clonotype. V is TRBV5-1 and J is TRBJ2-1; tentatively, D is TRBD2 (6 bases). With 2 bases removed from V and 4 bases from J, the gap between germline ends came to 13 bases. The CDR3 runs 15 residues. Germline V gene lookup returns CDR1 SGHRS and CDR2 YFSETQ. As DNA, the CDR3 is TGCGCCAGCAGCTTACAGGTGACTAGTTACAATGAGCAGTTCTTC. Protein sequence: CASSLQVTSYNEQFF.

This clonotype was counted many times. This chain joins TRBV5-8 and TRBJ1-4, with D perhaps matching TRBD1 (5 bases). This CDR3 comprises 16 residues. V gave up 1 base and J gave up 5 bases, with 15 bases separating them. The germline gives CDR1 SGHTS, CDR2 YDEGEE. The CDR3 spells CASSLRGGRRNEKLFF. As DNA, the CDR3 is TGTGCCAGCAGCTTGAGGGGTGGCAGGCGGAATGAAAAACTGTTTTTT.